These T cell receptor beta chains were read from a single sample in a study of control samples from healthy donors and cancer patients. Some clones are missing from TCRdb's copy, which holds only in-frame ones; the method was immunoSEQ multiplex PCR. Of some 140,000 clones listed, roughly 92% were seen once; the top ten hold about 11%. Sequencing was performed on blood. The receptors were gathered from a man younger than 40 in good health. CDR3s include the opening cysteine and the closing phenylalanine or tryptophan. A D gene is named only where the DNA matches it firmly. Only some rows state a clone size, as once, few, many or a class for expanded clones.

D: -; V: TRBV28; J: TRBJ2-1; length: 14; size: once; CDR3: CASNLELRVNEQFF; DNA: TGTGCCAGCAATTTGGAGCTAAGGGTAAATGAGCAGTTCTTC
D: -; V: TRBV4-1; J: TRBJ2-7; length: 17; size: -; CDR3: CASSQEKTTAGGYEQYF; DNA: TGCGCCAGCAGCCAAGAAAAAACGACAGCCGGTGGCTACGAGCAGTACTTC
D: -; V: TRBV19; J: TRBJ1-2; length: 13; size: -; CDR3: CASSILSGDGYTF; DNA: TGTGCCAGTAGTATACTCTCGGGGGACGGCTACACCTTC
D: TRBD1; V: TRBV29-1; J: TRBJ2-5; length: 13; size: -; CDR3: CSVLTGPVETQYF; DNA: TGCAGCGTCTTGACAGGGCCTGTGGAGACCCAGTACTTC
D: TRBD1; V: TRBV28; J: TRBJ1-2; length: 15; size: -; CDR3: CASGRGGSYGYGYTF; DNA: TGTGCCAGCGGCAGGGGGGGGTCGTATGGCTATGGCTACACCTTC
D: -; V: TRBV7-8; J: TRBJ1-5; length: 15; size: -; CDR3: CASSFSRQTSPPQHF; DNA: TGTGCCAGCAGCTTTTCTCGGCAGACATCGCCGCCCCAGCATTTT
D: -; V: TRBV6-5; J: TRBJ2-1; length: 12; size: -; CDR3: CAVGAANNEQFF; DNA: TGTGCCGTCGGGGCCGCTAACAATGAGCAGTTCTTC
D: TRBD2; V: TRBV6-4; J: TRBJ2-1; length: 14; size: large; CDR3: CASSDGLAGGEQFF; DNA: TGTGCCAGCAGTGACGGACTAGCGGGAGGCGAGCAGTTCTTC
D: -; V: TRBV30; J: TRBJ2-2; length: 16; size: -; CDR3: CAWSVPADPNTGELFF; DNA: TGTGCCTGGAGTGTCCCCGCAGACCCGAACACCGGGGAGCTGTTTTTT
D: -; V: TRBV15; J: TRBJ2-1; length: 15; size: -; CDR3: CATSRDWGGEDEQFF; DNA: TGTGCCACCAGCAGAGATTGGGGCGGGGAGGATGAGCAGTTCTTC